One and the same sample provided the 20 T cell receptor beta chains below, sequenced in a study of human T cells and chemical hapten exposure. TCRdb analysed the RACE reads with MiXCR anew, one entry per CDR3 protein. Seen here are 40,000 to 45,000 distinct CDR3 sequences, approximately 4% observed once, and the top ten hold 4.5% to 7%. Time point specified: healthy volunteer bleed at 6 weeks. Someone pulled total RNA out of unfractionated whole blood. The sample taken for sequencing was whole blood. The receptor set was obtained from a human donor in good health. Some clones in this sample may be carry-over from other donors' samples.

In its sample, this clonotype was seen many times. The CDR3 region is CASNSLQGAISNQPQHF. Here the CDR3 DNA reads TGTGCCAGCAACTCACTCCAGGGGGCTATAAGCAATCAGCCCCAGCATTTT. The rearrangement links TRBV27 to TRBJ1-5; 8 bases fit TRBD1. V lost 7 bases, J lost 1 base, and 12 bases stayed unmatched. From germline, CDR1 is MNHEY and CDR2 SMNVEV (reference sequence). CDR3 size: 17 residues.

This clonotype showed up many times. The rearrangement joins TRBV29-1 to TRBJ2-6; 8 nucleotides agree with TRBD1. With 4 bases clipped from V and 0 bases from J, the junction kept 8 bases outside the gene matches. Germline CDR1 and CDR2: SQVTM and ANQGSEA. This CDR3 has 17 amino acids. The CDR3: CSVGGQGGVSGANVLTF. CDR3 sequence (DNA): TGCAGCGTTGGAGGACAGGGAGGTGTCTCTGGGGCCAACGTCCTGACTTTC.

There are a few counts of this clonotype. J is TRBJ1-6 and V is TRBV7-3; D call uncertain. This CDR3 comprises 14 residues. The germline V gene encodes CDR1 SGHTA and CDR2 FQGTGA. V was shortened by 3 bases and J by 5 bases, with 8 bases between the two germline ends. CDR3 in DNA: TGTGCCAGCAGCTTGGCAGCCAATAATTCACCCCTCCACTTT. Protein product: CASSLAANNSPLHF.

This clonotype was detected many times. The chain links TRBV5-1 to TRBJ2-7; TRBD1 aligns across 7 bases. CDR3 length: 14 amino acids. From germline, CDR1 is SGHRS and CDR2 YFSETQ. Germline trimming cut 0 bases from V and 4 bases from J; bases unmatched to any gene: 4. The CDR3 loop is CASSLGQGIYEQYF. CDR3 nucleotides: TGCGCCAGCAGCTTGGGACAGGGAATTTACGAGCAGTACTTC.

This clonotype was recorded many times. V is TRBV28 and J is TRBJ2-7; a weak D match, TRBD2 (6 bases). The length of the CDR3 is 16 residues. From germline, CDR1 is MDHEN and CDR2 SYDVKM. The V end lost 5 bases, the J end lost 3 bases, and 20 bases lay between the germline ends. CDR3 nucleotides: TGTGCCAGCAGTCCCTACATAGGCGGGCGGGGCTACGAGCAGTACTTC. Translation: CASSPYIGGRGYEQYF. Looking up the rest from reference TRBV28 and TRBJ2-7 gives the full variable domain: DVKVTQSSRYLVKRTGEKVFLECVQDMDHENMFWYRQDPGLGLRLIYFSYDVKMKEKGDIPEGYSVSREKKERFSLILESASTNQTSMYLCASSPYIGGRGYEQYFGPGTRLTVT.

J is TRBJ1-5 and V is TRBV12-3 or TRBV12-4, with D possibly matching TRBD1 (6 bases). V gave up 6 bases and J gave up 1 base, with 13 bases separating them. The CDR3 covers 15 residues. For the CDR3, the DNA is TGTGCCAGCAGCCACAGGGAAGTAAGCAATCAGCCCCAGCATTTT. Translation: CASSHREVSNQPQHF.

This clonotype was seen a few times. The chain is built from TRBV14 and TRBJ1-6; D perhaps matches TRBD1 (6 bases). Trimming stripped 3 bases from V and 9 bases from J, with 9 bases between. Germline assignment: CDR1 SGHDN and CDR2 FVKESK. This CDR3 comprises 13 residues. The CDR3 sequence is CASSQRTASPLHF. The CDR3 DNA reads TGTGCCAGCAGCCAGAGGACAGCTTCACCCCTCCACTTT.

This clonotype has only one observation. This may come from a read error, since a much larger clone is one base off. V gene TRBV29-1 combines with J gene TRBJ2-3; D remains ambiguous. The V gene lost 1 base and the J gene lost 5 bases, with 10 bases spanning the gap. The CDR3 is 13 amino acids. Germline V gene lookup returns CDR1 SQVTM and CDR2 ANQGSEA. The CDR3: CSVEVVVIDTQYF. The CDR3 DNA sequence: TGCAGCGTTGAAGTGGTAGTTATAGATACGCAGTATTTT.

This clonotype was picked up many times. The chain joins TRBV7-7 to TRBJ2-3, with 8 bases aligning to TRBD2. This CDR3 is built from 14 residues. Germline loops: CDR1 SSHAT, CDR2 FNYEAQ (reference sequence). CDR3 coding DNA: TGTGCTAGCTCTCAAGGAGCGGGAGCAGATACGCAGTATTTT. The encoded protein is CASSQGAGADTQYF.

This clonotype was seen at least ten times. The V call is TRBV29-1, the J call TRBJ1-2; D call uncertain. V was trimmed by 4 bases and J by 5 bases, leaving 11 bases between them. The CDR3 runs to 12 residues. Germline V gene lookup returns CDR1 SQVTM and CDR2 ANQGSEA. In DNA, the CDR3 is TGCAGCGTTGCCGACATGTGGTATGGCTACACCTTC. Translated: CSVADMWYGYTF.

This clonotype was picked up many times. The CDR3 loop is CASTPYGPRTRPSTDTQYF. DNA for the CDR3: TGTGCCAGCACCCCCTACGGGCCACGGACCAGGCCTAGCACAGATACGCAGTATTTT. The chain carries TRBV18 and TRBJ2-3; no clear D. The CDR3 covers 19 residues. Germline assignment: CDR1 KGHSH and CDR2 LQKENI. Trimming removed 8 bases from V and 0 bases from J, with 27 bases in between.

This clonotype has at least ten counts. The V call is TRBV6-1, the J call TRBJ2-1; 11 positions agree with TRBD2. The J segment lost 8 bases and the V segment lost 5 bases, leaving 11 bases of the junction unmatched. The CDR3 loop spans 16 amino acids. Per the germline V gene, CDR1 is MNHNS and CDR2 is SASEGT. CDR3 in DNA: TGTGCCAGCAGTATCCATAGCGGGAGGGCCGAGGATGAGCAGTTCTTC. Residues: CASSIHSGRAEDEQFF.

The chain recombines TRBV4-1 with TRBJ2-3, with TRBD2 as a possible D gene (5 bases). Trimming removed 1 base at V and 7 bases at J, with 9 bases between. Germline V lookup: CDR1 MGHRA, CDR2 YSYEKL. The CDR3 loop spans 13 amino acids. Here the CDR3 reads CASSQASRNTQYF. The CDR3 region has the DNA TGCGCCAGCAGCCAAGCTAGCCGTAATACGCAGTATTTT.

This clonotype rates as medium-sized. The chain combines TRBV12-3 or TRBV12-4 with TRBJ2-7, with unresolved D. This CDR3 has 14 amino acids. V lost 5 bases to trimming and J lost 2 bases, with 13 bases between them. The CDR3 reads CASSPMTFTYEQYF. In DNA form, the CDR3 reads TGTGCCAGCAGTCCGATGACATTTACCTACGAGCAGTACTTC.

This clonotype was counted only a few times. The gene calls are TRBV4-1 and TRBJ2-5; no clear D. This CDR3 comprises 17 residues. Trimming removed 4 bases at V and 5 bases at J, with 23 bases between. Germline V gene sequence: CDR1 MGHRA, CDR2 YSYEKL. Here the CDR3 DNA reads TGCGCCAGCAGCCCGCTGGGTGAGGCCTCGGAATACGAGACCCAGTACTTC. Translated, it gives CASSPLGEASEYETQYF.

This clonotype was seen many times. The chain recombines TRBV6-5 with TRBJ2-3; a weak D match, TRBD2 (7 bases). CDR3 length equals 14 residues. CDR1 and CDR2 (germline): MNHEY, SVGAGI. Between the trimmed V and J ends, which lost 6 bases and 4 bases, there was a span of 14 bases. The CDR3 nucleotides are TGTGCCAGCAGGCGGCAGGGGAGGGCAGATACGCAGTATTTT. The encoded protein is CASRRQGRADTQYF.

The table lists this clonotype with a few counts. The rearrangement links TRBV7-2 to TRBJ2-1; D unresolved. The V end was cut by 1 base, the J end by 0 bases, with 10 bases between. The CDR3 has 16 residues. Germline CDR1 is SGHTA and CDR2 is FQGNSA. The CDR3 loop is CASSLGLQSSYNEQFF. CDR3 sequence (DNA): TGTGCCAGCAGCTTAGGACTCCAGAGCTCCTACAATGAGCAGTTCTTC.

This clonotype was picked up many times. This sequence joins TRBV5-1 and TRBJ1-1; D call uncertain. Germline assignment: CDR1 SGHRS and CDR2 YFSETQ. Trimming stripped 0 bases from V and 6 bases from J, with 12 bases between. There are 14 residues in the CDR3. The DNA of the CDR3 is TGCGCCAGCAGCTTGGATCCGGGGAATGCTGAAGCTTTCTTT. It encodes CASSLDPGNAEAFF.

This clonotype was counted at least ten times. The gene calls are TRBV11-2 and TRBJ2-1; D uncertain. The CDR3 spans 11 residues. V was shortened by 2 bases and J by 8 bases, with 4 bases between the two germline ends. Germline CDR1 SGHAT, CDR2 FQNNGV. The CDR3 DNA reads TGTGCCAGCAGCTTACAATATGAGCAGTTCTTC. This translates into CASSLQYEQFF. The full variable domain, with the rest looked up from reference TRBV11-2 and TRBJ2-1, is EAGVAQSPRYKIIEKRQSVAFWCNPISGHATLYWYQQILGQGPKLLIQFQNNGVVDDSQLPKDRFSAERLKGVDSTLKIQPAKLEDSAVYLCASSLQYEQFFGPGTRLTVL.

This clonotype was counted many times. The chain has TRBV3-1 and TRBJ1-1; no firm D call. The CDR3 loop spans 15 amino acids. Germline-derived CDR1 and CDR2 are LGHDT and YNNKEL (reference sequence). V was shortened by 0 bases and J by 0 bases, with 8 bases between the two germline ends. This CDR3 reads CASSQETLMNTEAFF. CDR3 coding DNA: TGTGCCAGCAGCCAAGAAACATTAATGAACACTGAAGCTTTCTTT.